This entry concerns a single T cell receptor (beta chain). The data derive from a study of blood T cell repertoires in COVID-19. Per the germline V gene, CDR1 is SGHRS and CDR2 is YFSETQ. Trimming cost V 4 bases and J 4 bases, with 9 bases left between them. The CDR3 has 12 residues. Generated by immunoSEQ multiplex PCR, the TCRdb table keeps only in-frame clones and is missing some. The table has under 110,000 clones, about 91% seen once. The sequence derives from a man in his fifties with acute or convalescent COVID-19. The chain has TRBV5-1 and TRBJ2-7; TRBD2 might be the D (5 bases). Material for sequencing was peripheral blood. The CDR3 region is CASSGLPYEQYF. CDR3 nucleotides: TGCGCCAGCAGCGGACTGCCATACGAGCAGTACTTC.